The 15 T cell receptor beta chains below all came from one sample that was sequenced in a study of T-cell reconstitution after alpha-beta-depleted transplantation in children. Unique molecular identifiers were incorporated when the TCRbeta library was constructed. MiXCR, applied by TCRdb to the PCR reads, yields one record per CDR3 protein. Among 300,000 to 350,000 distinct CDR3 sequences listed, around 15% were seen once. Sequenced material: PBMCs, mostly from graft donor cells, taken 360 days after TCRalphabeta/CD19-depleted stem cell transplant. The receptors derive from a male patient aged 2 to 10 who had a stem cell transplant for acute lymphoblastic leukemia, so the T cells may come from the graft donor.

The table lists this clonotype with many counts. V gene TRBV4-3 combines with J gene TRBJ2-1, with D maybe TRBD2 (5 bases). The V end was cut by 1 base, the J end by 4 bases, with 11 bases between. This CDR3 comprises 15 residues. Per germline, CDR1 LGHNA and CDR2 YSLEER. This CDR3 reads CASSQVRELYNEQFF. CDR3 bases: TGCGCCAGCAGCCAAGTGAGGGAGCTGTACAATGAGCAGTTCTTC.

This rearrangement joins TRBV29-1 to TRBJ2-1; D is perhaps TRBD2 (5 bases). V lost 4 bases, J lost 4 bases, and 14 bases lay in between. CDR1 and CDR2 from the germline V gene are SQVTM and ANQGSEA. The CDR3 consists of 14 residues. The CDR3 region is CSVVVSVPYNEQFF. CDR3 DNA: TGCAGCGTTGTGGTTAGCGTACCATACAATGAGCAGTTCTTC.

This chain links TRBV5-6 with TRBJ2-7; TRBD2 matches 8 bases. The V segment lost 4 bases and the J segment 4 bases; nucleotides outside the gene matches: 10. From germline, CDR1 is SGHDT and CDR2 YYEEEE. This CDR3 comprises 15 residues. The CDR3 DNA reads TGTGCCAGCAGCCCCCCCGCAGCGGGAGTTTACGAGCAGTACTTC. Translated: CASSPPAAGVYEQYF.

Note on this clonotype: At one end, the junction sequence differs from germline, possibly due to a read error. The V call is TRBV5-1, the J call TRBJ2-7; D is perhaps TRBD2 (5 bases). The CDR3 is 14 amino acids. In germline, CDR1 is SGHRS, CDR2 YFSETQ. As DNA, the CDR3 is TGCGCCAGCAGCTTGGAGGGAGTCTCTCTGGCTCCGGACTTC. It specifies CASSLEGVSLAPDF.

This clonotype was recorded only once. The chain recombines TRBV11-2 with TRBJ2-5; 12 bases agree with TRBD2. Looked up from germline, CDR1 is SGHAT and CDR2 is FQNNGV. This CDR3 comprises 20 residues. Losses at the gene ends were 2 bases for V and 2 bases for J; bases not matched to a gene: 15. As DNA, the CDR3 is TGTGCCAGCAGCTTACACCCTTGGCTAGCGGGAGGGCCTTGGCAAGAGACCCAGTACTTC. Amino acid sequence: CASSLHPWLAGGPWQETQYF.

Only a few counts were recorded for this clonotype. The chain employs TRBV11-3 and TRBJ2-3; a possible D gene is TRBD2 (5 bases). V was cut by 4 bases and J by 2 bases, with 10 bases left in between. The CDR3 sequence is 14 residues long. Germline-derived CDR1 and CDR2 are SGHNT and YENEEA. CDR3 sequence: CASSSAGITDTQYF. CDR3 DNA: TGTGCCAGCAGCTCAGCCGGGATCACAGATACGCAGTATTTT.

The gene calls are TRBV29-1 and TRBJ1-2, with 8 bases matching TRBD1. The trim removed 7 bases at V and 8 bases at J, leaving 18 bases unmatched. The germline V gene has CDR1 SQVTM and CDR2 ANQGSEA. This CDR3 has 15 amino acids. The CDR3 spells CSASTGWAGGRGYTF. The CDR3 DNA sequence: TGCAGCGCTTCGACTGGGTGGGCAGGGGGCCGGGGCTACACCTTC.

The rearrangement joins TRBV4-1 to TRBJ2-7; D gene ambiguous. V shed 5 bases and J shed 0 bases, with 14 bases lying between them. Germline V CDR1 and CDR2: MGHRA, YSYEKL. The CDR3 is 15 amino acids. CDR3 residues: CASSDVGASSYEQYF. In nucleotides, the CDR3 is TGCGCCAGCAGCGACGTTGGCGCTAGCTCCTACGAGCAGTACTTC.

This clonotype came up a few times. The chain's CDR3 is CSASFGLAETDTQYF. The CDR3 DNA sequence: TGCAGTGCTAGCTTTGGACTAGCGGAGACCGATACGCAGTATTTT. V and J are TRBV20-1 and TRBJ2-3, with 10 bases identical to TRBD2. Germline CDR1 DFQATT, CDR2 SNEGSKA (reference sequence). V shed 3 bases and J 6 bases; nucleotides not matched to a gene: 9. CDR3 length: 15 residues.

The chain carries TRBV12-5 and TRBJ2-5; 12 bases fit TRBD2. The junction had 6 bases not matched to a gene; V was cut back by 3 bases and J by 4 bases. The germline gives CDR1 LGHNT, CDR2 FRNRAP. The CDR3 covers 16 residues. This CDR3 is CASGLGLAGGVETQYF. CDR3 DNA: TGTGCTAGTGGTTTAGGGCTAGCGGGAGGGGTAGAGACCCAGTACTTC.

This clonotype was seen a few times. The rearrangement joins TRBV10-3 to TRBJ2-2; TRBD2 agrees at 8 bases. After removal of 5 bases from V and 0 bases from J, the junction contained 17 bases not matched to a gene. This CDR3 region has 20 residues. Germline CDR1 reads ENHRY; CDR2 reads SYGVKD. The CDR3 is CAISRRSRSSGVANTGELFF. The DNA for the CDR3 is TGTGCCATCAGTCGCCGTTCTAGGAGTAGCGGGGTCGCGAACACCGGGGAGCTGTTTTTT.

This clonotype appeared a few times. The chain employs TRBV7-9 and TRBJ2-2; no firm D call. The CDR3 covers 16 residues. Germline assignment: CDR1 SEHNR and CDR2 FQNEAQ (reference sequence). Trimming stripped 2 bases from V and 2 bases from J, with 12 bases between. CDR3 residues: CASSLSSGVNTGELFF. In DNA form, the CDR3 reads TGTGCCAGCAGCTTAAGCTCGGGCGTTAACACCGGGGAGCTGTTTTTT. The whole variable domain, remainder taken from reference TRBV7-9 and TRBJ2-2, is DTGVSQNPRHKITKRGQNVTFRCDPISEHNRLYWYRQTLGQGPEFLTYFQNEAQLEKSRLLSDRFSAERPKGSFSTLEIQRTEQGDSAMYLCASSLSSGVNTGELFFGEGSRLTVL.

The chain recombines TRBV7-8 with TRBJ2-5; 10 positions agree with TRBD1. The germline gives CDR1 SGHVS, CDR2 FQNEAQ. Trimming at V came to 0 bases and at J to 3 bases, leaving 13 bases not matched to a gene. The CDR3 totals 19 residues. The CDR3 spells CASSLALPGQGLNKETQYF. The CDR3 DNA is TGTGCCAGCAGCTTAGCGCTTCCGGGACAGGGGCTTAACAAAGAGACCCAGTACTTC. The complete variable domain, with remaining parts taken from reference TRBV7-8 and TRBJ2-5, reads GAGVSQSPRYKVAKRGQDVALRCDPISGHVSLFWYQQALGQGPEFLTYFQNEAQLDKSGLPSDRFFAERPEGSVSTLKIQRTQQEDSAVYLCASSLALPGQGLNKETQYFGPGTRLLVL.

The chain links TRBV24-1 to TRBJ2-7; D ambiguous. Trimming removed 2 bases from V and 3 bases from J, with 10 bases in between. CDR3 size: 14 residues. Germline V gene data show CDR1 as KGHDR and CDR2 as SFDVKD. The CDR3 DNA reads as TGTGCCACCAGTGATTCGGACGGAGACTACGAGCAGTACTTC. Translating gives CATSDSDGDYEQYF.

This clonotype was counted only a few times. The rearrangement joins TRBV5-1 to TRBJ2-5; 9 nucleotides match TRBD1. Germline V gene sequence: CDR1 SGHRS, CDR2 YFSETQ. CDR3 length: 15 amino acids. Trimming cost V 2 bases and J 3 bases; bases outside gene matches: 5. CDR3 nucleotide sequence: TGCGCCAGCAGCTTTGGACAGGGGAGGGAAGAGACCCAGTACTTC. Translation: CASSFGQGREETQYF.